This T cell receptor (beta chain) was observed in a study of blood T cell repertoires in COVID-19. With 7 bases removed from V and 7 bases from J, the gap between germline ends came to 22 bases. The CDR3 totals 16 residues. Germline-derived CDR1 and CDR2 are MDHEN and SYDVKM. Profiling relied on immunoSEQ multiplex PCR, and the TCRdb table lists in-frame clones only, not all of them. The table shows fewer than 450,000 clones, with about 90% occurring only once. This chain links TRBV28 with TRBJ2-2, with D possibly TRBD1 on 5 matching bases. The source of this sequence is a woman aged 70 to 79 with COVID-19, enrolled during active disease. Sequencing was performed on peripheral blood. CDR3: CASTHQGSIFGGELFF. The DNA for the CDR3 is TGTGCCAGCACCCATCAGGGTAGTATTTTTGGCGGGGAGCTGTTTTTT.